Here is one TCR beta chain with its context. Its antigen is unknown. Clones were read by immunoSEQ multiplex PCR, and TCRdb kept only the in-frame ones, dropping some. In the table there are 65,000 to 85,000 clones, about 91% of which are singletons. These data belong to a study of Tregs in tolerant kidney transplant recipients. Overall study results and limits: The small number of patients limits these findings pending further validation. Antigen-driven expansion was suggested because donor-specific Tregs expanded more than all Tregs in tolerant patients. Some patients' samples used different primers over time, so nucleotide sequences weren't comparable.

The nonmyeloablative bone marrow transplants came from related graft donors, with transient mixed chimerism. The source is a human patient who received a combined kidney and bone marrow transplant. The T cells may partly be graft donor cells. The sequences come from CD4+ T cells from blood (PBMCs), collected 24 months after the transplant.

Written as DNA, the CDR3 is TGTGCCAGCAGCCTAGGACAGGTCGCATCAGAGACCCAGTACTTC. Translating it yields CASSLGQVASETQYF. The J gene is TRBJ2-5, the V gene TRBV14; the match to TRBD1 covers 7 bases. Germline V gene sequence: CDR1 SGHDN, CDR2 FVKESK. The CDR3 runs to 15 residues. J was trimmed by 4 bases and V by 4 bases; bases with no gene match: 9.